This TCR beta chain appears in the sequencing data of a study of cytomegalovirus exposure and HLA in healthy donors. The CDR3 spans 18 residues. The J segment lost 3 bases and the V segment lost 3 bases, leaving 8 bases of the junction unmatched. Germline V CDR1 and CDR2: SGDLS, YYNGEE. Primers included in the PCR were 60 Vbeta and 13 Jbeta primers. Sequenced by immunoSEQ multiplex PCR; TCRdb stores in-frame clones only, minus some. The table has 90,000 to 100,000 clones, about three quarters seen once; the top ten hold roughly 17%. Sequencing was done on a sample of PBMCs. The clonotype comes from a man aged 55 to 70 in good health and CMV-seropositive. The V gene is TRBV9, the J gene TRBJ2-3; 15 bases are shared with TRBD2. The CDR3 DNA follows: TGTGCCAGCAGCGCCGTTGGGACTAGCGGGGGGAGGACAGATACGCAGTATTTT. This gives the protein CASSAVGTSGGRTDTQYF.